The present entry profiles one T cell receptor (beta chain) with its context. Antigen unknown. This specimen comes from a study of cytomegalovirus exposure and HLA in healthy donors. The donors (healthy individuals) were bone marrow donors. Vbeta (60) and Jbeta (13) primers were used in the PCR. Measured with immunoSEQ multiplex PCR; TCRdb has only the in-frame clones, and not every one. The data hold some 80,000 clones, with about 77% observed a single time. This CDR3 contains 16 residues. The germline CDR1 and CDR2 sequences are KGHSH and LQKENI. The V gene end was trimmed by 0 bases and the J gene end by 2 bases; junction bases not matched to a gene: 4. Overall study results and limits: Listed as cytomegalovirus-associated were about 160 TCR beta chains. CMV serostatus was the sole immune exposure data available. Reportedly, a later analysis found an Asian-associated ancestry cluster had fewer N-insertions than the roughly 630-donor mean.

The TCR sequence derives from a man over 45 in good health and CMV-seronegative. This chain links TRBV18 with TRBJ1-3; TRBD1 agrees at 7 bases. Material for sequencing was PBMCs. CDR3: CASSPPNRGTGNTIYF. CDR3 sequence (DNA): TGTGCCAGCTCACCACCGAACAGGGGAACTGGAAACACCATATATTTT.